A single sample gave rise to the 23 T cell receptor beta chains below, sequenced in a study of blood T cell repertoires in COVID-19. Repertoires were generated with immunoSEQ multiplex PCR, while TCRdb's copy carries only in-frame clones and drops some. The sample has 200,000 to 250,000 clones, 80% to 85% seen once. The sample was peripheral blood. The source is a human donor in a cohort sampled during active COVID-19.

This clone was found once. The CDR3 protein is CASSIWGGAEKLFF. CDR3 bases: TGTGCCAGTAGTATCTGGGGGGGTGCTGAAAAACTGTTTTTT. The chain has TRBV19 and TRBJ1-4; D might be TRBD1 (5 bases). CDR3 length equals 14 residues. CDR1 is LNHDA and CDR2 is SQIVND in the germline V gene (reference sequence). Deletions cut 3 bases from V and 7 bases from J, with 12 bases between.

The chain joins TRBV6-5 to TRBJ1-5; 12 nucleotides line up with TRBD1. CDR1 is MNHEY and CDR2 is SVGAGI in the germline V gene. Germline trimming cut 6 bases from V and 5 bases from J; bases unmatched to any gene: 5. The CDR3 consists of 15 residues. CDR3 in DNA: TGTGCCAGCAGAAGAGGGACAGGGGGCGATCAGCCCCAGCATTTT. Translating it yields CASRRGTGGDQPQHF.

CDR3 protein: CASSLVWTGPNEQFF. CDR3 sequence (DNA): TGCGCCAGCAGCTTGGTTTGGACAGGGCCTAATGAGCAGTTCTTC. The chain carries TRBV5-1 and TRBJ2-1; 8 bases line up with TRBD1. The V gene's germline CDR1 is SGHRS and CDR2 YFSETQ. V gave up 0 bases and J gave up 7 bases; unmatched junction bases: 6. The CDR3 is 15 amino acids.

A remark on this clone: A read error is possible here, since a much larger clone lies one base away. The sample holds other DNA sequences that translate to the same CDR3. The V gene is TRBV11-2, the J gene TRBJ2-7; tentative D call: TRBD1 (6 bases). This CDR3 spans 14 amino acids. Deletions cut 5 bases from V and 0 bases from J, with 11 bases between. The germline V gene encodes CDR1 SGHAT and CDR2 FQNNGV. CDR3 region: CASSVDRSSYEQYF. The CDR3 nucleotides are TGTGCCAGCAGCGTGGACAGAAGCTCCTACGAGCAGTACTTC.

The V gene is TRBV7-9, the J gene TRBJ2-7, with TRBD2 identical over 11 bases. The trim removed 2 bases at V and 2 bases at J, leaving 5 bases unmatched. Looked up from germline, CDR1 is SEHNR and CDR2 is FQNEAQ (reference sequence). The CDR3 spans 16 residues. Here the CDR3 DNA reads TGTGCCAGCAGCTTACAAACTAGCGGGAGCCCCTACGAGCAGTACTTC. Its protein product is CASSLQTSGSPYEQYF.

V is TRBV5-1 and J is TRBJ1-2; D is perhaps TRBD1 (5 bases). This CDR3 contains 15 residues. Germline CDR1 reads SGHRS; CDR2 reads YFSETQ. V was cut by 1 base and J by 0 bases, with 10 bases left in between. The CDR3 DNA follows: TGCGCCAGCAGCTTGTATTGGGGGGCTAACTATGGCTACACCTTC. The encoded protein is CASSLYWGANYGYTF.

This sequence joins TRBV6-5 and TRBJ2-7; the match to TRBD1 covers 10 bases. V shed 4 bases, J shed 6 bases, and the junction held 3 bases outside the gene matches. Germline lookup yields CDR1 MNHEY and CDR2 SVGAGI. This CDR3 spans 13 amino acids. The CDR3: CASSFGQGGEQYF. CDR3 DNA: TGTGCCAGCAGTTTCGGACAGGGGGGCGAGCAGTACTTC.

The chain recombines TRBV19 with TRBJ2-1; D is unclear. Germline values: CDR1 LNHDA, CDR2 SQIVND (reference sequence). V lost 3 bases and J 0 bases, leaving 9 bases between the germline ends. The CDR3 is 15 amino acids. CDR3 sequence reads: CASSIMGHSYNEQFF. The DNA for the CDR3 is TGTGCCAGTAGTATTATGGGCCACTCCTACAATGAGCAGTTCTTC.

The CDR3 region is CAWSVSGSIYF. CDR3 nucleotide sequence: TGTGCCTGGAGTGTTTCAGGTTCCATATATTTT. V and J are TRBV30 and TRBJ1-3, with D uncertain. Trimming left V 0 bases short and J 11 bases short, with 8 bases between. The germline V gene encodes CDR1 GTSNPN and CDR2 SVGIG (reference sequence). CDR3 length: 11 amino acids.

In this sample, this clone turned up once. The J gene is TRBJ1-5, the V gene TRBV7-9; D uncertain. CDR1 SEHNR and CDR2 FQNEAQ come from the germline V gene (reference sequence). V shed 1 base and J shed 2 bases, with 9 bases lying between them. This CDR3 region has 15 residues. The CDR3 nucleotides read TGTGCCAGCAGCTTAGGGTCCGCGGGCAATCAGCCCCAGCATTTT. The encoded protein is CASSLGSAGNQPQHF.

The chain couples TRBV30 to TRBJ1-2; maybe TRBD1 (6 bases). V was cut by 5 bases and J by 0 bases, with 19 bases left in between. There are 16 residues in the CDR3. Germline CDR1 reads GTSNPN; CDR2 reads SVGIG (reference sequence). The CDR3 region is CAWLTGPDATNYGYTF. For the CDR3, the DNA is TGTGCCTGGTTAACAGGGCCAGACGCCACTAACTATGGCTACACCTTC.

The table lists this clone with a few counts. The chain uses TRBV4-2 and TRBJ1-4; TRBD1 agrees at 7 bases. Germline CDR1 and CDR2: LGHNA and YNFKEQ. The CDR3 length is 18 residues. The trim removed 2 bases at V and 0 bases at J, leaving 9 bases unmatched. The CDR3 spells CASSQNPGTATTNEKLFF. DNA of the CDR3: TGTGCCAGCAGCCAAAACCCCGGGACAGCGACAACTAATGAAAAACTGTTTTTT.

This clone was seen more than once but under ten times. The CDR3: CASRATGSGNQPQHF. For the CDR3, the DNA is TGTGCCAGCAGGGCGACAGGATCAGGCAATCAGCCCCAGCATTTT. The chain uses TRBV2 and TRBJ1-5; D possibly corresponds to TRBD1 (6 bases). CDR3 length equals 15 residues. Germline V gene sequence: CDR1 SNHLY, CDR2 FYNNEI. Trimming stripped 6 bases from V and 2 bases from J, with 14 bases between.

The V gene is TRBV6-5, the J gene TRBJ2-5, with 7 bases that match TRBD2. The CDR3 sequence is 14 residues long. The J segment lost 3 bases and the V segment lost 2 bases, leaving 3 bases of the junction unmatched. Germline-derived CDR1 and CDR2 are MNHEY and SVGAGI. The CDR3 region has the DNA TGTGCCAGCAGTTACCTTGGGAGGGAAGAGACCCAGTACTTC. Translation gives CASSYLGREETQYF.

The rearrangement joins TRBV5-6 to TRBJ1-4; 10 nucleotides line up with TRBD1. The V and J ends lost 4 bases and 0 bases, in that order; junction bases with no gene match: 3. Germline CDR1 reads SGHDT; CDR2 reads YYEEEE. CDR3 length: 16 amino acids. CDR3 in DNA: TGTGCCAGCAGCACCGGACAGGGGGCAACTAATGAAAAACTGTTTTTT. It encodes CASSTGQGATNEKLFF.

V gene TRBV4-3 combines with J gene TRBJ2-1, with D perhaps matching TRBD2 (6 bases). The ends were cut back, 1 base at V and 2 bases at J, with 12 bases in the middle. The germline gives CDR1 LGHNA, CDR2 YSLEER. CDR3 length: 16 residues. The CDR3 spells CASSQGSGLPYNEQFF. DNA of the CDR3: TGCGCCAGCAGCCAAGGGTCGGGACTGCCCTACAATGAGCAGTTCTTC.

The rearrangement joins TRBV4-3 to TRBJ2-2, with D uncertain. The CDR3 runs to 13 residues. Looked up from germline, CDR1 is LGHNA and CDR2 is YSLEER. V lost 0 bases and J lost 9, with 8 bases in between. The CDR3 here is CASSQDGQRELFF. For the CDR3, the DNA is TGCGCCAGCAGCCAAGATGGGCAACGGGAGCTGTTTTTT.

J is TRBJ1-1 and V is TRBV6-5, with D maybe TRBD1 (6 bases). V was clipped by 3 bases and J by 11 bases, with 22 bases between them. CDR3 length: 15 residues. The germline gives CDR1 MNHEY, CDR2 SVGAGI. The CDR3 sequence: CASSYLSRTVKEAFF. As DNA, the CDR3 is TGTGCCAGCAGTTATCTATCCCGGACAGTAAAGGAGGCTTTCTTT.

The chain carries TRBV5-4 and TRBJ2-1, with 10 positions matching TRBD2. The germline gives CDR1 SGHNT, CDR2 YYREEE (reference sequence). V dropped 5 bases and J dropped 6; count of bases not matched to a gene: 14. The CDR3 length is 17 residues. CDR3 sequence (DNA): TGTGCCAGCAGTTGGAGAGGCCTAGCGGGAGTGGTCAATGAGCAGTTCTTC. Residues: CASSWRGLAGVVNEQFF.

This clone was recorded only once. CDR3 amino acids: CASPWWGQGAPTCDSPLHF. The CDR3 DNA follows: TGTGCCAGCCCCTGGTGGGGACAGGGGGCTCCAACGTGTGATTCACCCCTCCACTTT. V gene TRBV6-4 combines with J gene TRBJ1-6, with 12 nucleotides matching TRBD1. This CDR3 contains 19 residues. V was pared by 8 bases and J by 8 bases, with 19 bases of the junction left unmatched. In germline, CDR1 is MRHNA, CDR2 SNTAGT.

The gene calls are TRBV5-1 and TRBJ2-7; TRBD2 agrees at 11 bases. Germline trimming cut 4 bases from V and 2 bases from J; bases unmatched to any gene: 8. Germline V gene data show CDR1 as SGHRS and CDR2 as YFSETQ. The CDR3 extends over 16 amino acids. CDR3 DNA: TGCGCCAGCAGCACGGCCGGACTAGCGGGTACCTACGAGCAGTACTTC. Its translation is CASSTAGLAGTYEQYF.

The rearrangement joins TRBV7-8 to TRBJ2-7; a weak D match, TRBD2 (6 bases). This CDR3 region has 15 residues. Trimming pared 1 base from V and 3 bases from J, leaving 13 bases between. Germline V gene data show CDR1 as SGHVS and CDR2 as FQNEAQ. In DNA, the CDR3 is TGTGCCAGCAGCTTAGGGGGGGATCTAGTCTACGAGCAGTACTTC. It codes for CASSLGGDLVYEQYF.

The chain has TRBV2 and TRBJ2-1, with TRBD2 matching 12 bases. The CDR3 is made up of 14 amino acids. V shed 4 bases, J shed 6 bases, and the junction held 1 base outside the gene matches. From germline, CDR1 is SNHLY and CDR2 FYNNEI. The CDR3 reads CASSVGLAGNEQFF. DNA for the CDR3: TGTGCCAGCAGTGTGGGACTAGCGGGCAATGAGCAGTTCTTC.